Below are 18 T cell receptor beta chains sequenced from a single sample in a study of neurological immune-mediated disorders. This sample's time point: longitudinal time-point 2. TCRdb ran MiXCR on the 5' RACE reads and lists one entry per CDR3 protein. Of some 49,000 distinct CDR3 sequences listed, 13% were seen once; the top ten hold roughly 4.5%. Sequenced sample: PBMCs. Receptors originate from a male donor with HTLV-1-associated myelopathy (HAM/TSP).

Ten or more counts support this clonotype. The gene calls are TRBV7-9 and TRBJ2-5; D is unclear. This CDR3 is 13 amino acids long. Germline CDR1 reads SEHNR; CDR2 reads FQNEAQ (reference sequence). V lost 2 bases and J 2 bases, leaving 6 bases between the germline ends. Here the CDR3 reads CASSLYIQETQYF. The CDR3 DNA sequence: TGTGCCAGCAGCTTATACATTCAAGAGACCCAGTACTTC.

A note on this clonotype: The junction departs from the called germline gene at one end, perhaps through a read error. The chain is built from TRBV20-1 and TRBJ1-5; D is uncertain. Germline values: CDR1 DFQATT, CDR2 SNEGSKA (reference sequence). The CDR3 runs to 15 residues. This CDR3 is CSARDLGREGKPQHF. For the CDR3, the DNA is TGCAGTGCTAGAGATCTCGGGAGGGAGGGTAAGCCCCAACATTTT.

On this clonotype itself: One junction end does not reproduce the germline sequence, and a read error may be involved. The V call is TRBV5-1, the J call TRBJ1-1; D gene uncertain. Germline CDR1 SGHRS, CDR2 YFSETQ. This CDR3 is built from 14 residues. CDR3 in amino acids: CARSLEGVVTEAFF. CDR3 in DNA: TGCGCCAGAAGCTTGGAGGGAGTTGTCACTGAAGCTTTCTTT.

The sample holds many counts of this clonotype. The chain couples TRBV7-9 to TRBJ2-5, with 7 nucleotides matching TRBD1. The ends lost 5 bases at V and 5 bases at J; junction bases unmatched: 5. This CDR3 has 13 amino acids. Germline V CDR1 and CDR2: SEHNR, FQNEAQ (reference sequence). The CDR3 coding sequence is TGTGCCAGCAGCATACAGGGGTCGGAGACCCAGTACTTC. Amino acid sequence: CASSIQGSETQYF.

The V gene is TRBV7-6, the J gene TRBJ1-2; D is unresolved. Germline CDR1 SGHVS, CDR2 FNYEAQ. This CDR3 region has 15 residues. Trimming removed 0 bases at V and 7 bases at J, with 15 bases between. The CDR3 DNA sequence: TGTGCCAGCAGCTTAGCGTTGGCAGCTGTGAGTGGCTACACCTTC. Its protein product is CASSLALAAVSGYTF.

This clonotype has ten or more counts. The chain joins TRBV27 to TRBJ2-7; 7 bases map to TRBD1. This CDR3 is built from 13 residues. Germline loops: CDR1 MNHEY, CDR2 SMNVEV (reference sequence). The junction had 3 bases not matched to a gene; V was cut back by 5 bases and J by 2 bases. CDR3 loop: CASSLDRTYEQYF. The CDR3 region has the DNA TGTGCCAGCAGTCTGGACAGGACCTACGAGCAGTACTTC.

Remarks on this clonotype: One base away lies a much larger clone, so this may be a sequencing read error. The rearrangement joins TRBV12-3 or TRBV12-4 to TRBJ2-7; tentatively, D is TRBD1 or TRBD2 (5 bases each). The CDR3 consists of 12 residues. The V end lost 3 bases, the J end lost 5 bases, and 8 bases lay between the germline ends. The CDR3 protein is CASSLGEDEQYF. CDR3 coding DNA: TGTGCCAGCAGTTTGGGGGAAGACGAGCAGTACTTC.

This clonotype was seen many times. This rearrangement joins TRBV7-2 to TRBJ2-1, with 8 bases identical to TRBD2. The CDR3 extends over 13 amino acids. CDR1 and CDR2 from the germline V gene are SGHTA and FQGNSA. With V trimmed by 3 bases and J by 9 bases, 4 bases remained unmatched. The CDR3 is CASSFTRGGEQFF. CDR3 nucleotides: TGTGCCAGCAGCTTTACCCGGGGGGGTGAGCAGTTCTTC.

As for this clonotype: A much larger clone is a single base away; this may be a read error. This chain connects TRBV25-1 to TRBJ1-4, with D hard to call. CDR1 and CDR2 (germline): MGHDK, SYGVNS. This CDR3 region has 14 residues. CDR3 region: CASGEYRVAEKLFF. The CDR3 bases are TGTGCCAGCGGTGAATACAGAGTCGCCGAAAAACTGTTTTTT.

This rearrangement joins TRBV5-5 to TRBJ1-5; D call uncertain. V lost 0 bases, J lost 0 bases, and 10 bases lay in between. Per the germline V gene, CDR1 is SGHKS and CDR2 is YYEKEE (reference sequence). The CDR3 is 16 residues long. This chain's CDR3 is CASSLDRSISNQPQHF. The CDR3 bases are TGTGCCAGCAGCTTGGACCGCTCAATTAGCAATCAGCCCCAGCATTTT.

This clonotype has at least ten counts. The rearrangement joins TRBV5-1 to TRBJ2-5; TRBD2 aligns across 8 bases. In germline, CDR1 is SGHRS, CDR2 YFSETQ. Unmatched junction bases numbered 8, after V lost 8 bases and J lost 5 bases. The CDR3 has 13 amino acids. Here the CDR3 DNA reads TGCGCCAGTGTGGGGGCTAGCGGGGAGACCCAGTACTTC. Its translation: CASVGASGETQYF.

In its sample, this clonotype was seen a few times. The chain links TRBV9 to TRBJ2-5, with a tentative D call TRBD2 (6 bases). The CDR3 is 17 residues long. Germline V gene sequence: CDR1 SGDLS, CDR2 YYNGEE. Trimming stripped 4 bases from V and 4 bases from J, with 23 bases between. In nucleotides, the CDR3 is TGTGCCAGCAGCCCCGTAATCTCGGAAGGGCGGGGAGAGACCCAGTACTTC. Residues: CASSPVISEGRGETQYF.

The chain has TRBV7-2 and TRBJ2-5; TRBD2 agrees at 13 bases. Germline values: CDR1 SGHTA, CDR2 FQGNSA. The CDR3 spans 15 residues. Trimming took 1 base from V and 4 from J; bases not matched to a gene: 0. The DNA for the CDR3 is TGTGCCAGCAGCTTAGGGACTAGCGGGGGAGAGACCCAGTACTTC. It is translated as CASSLGTSGGETQYF.

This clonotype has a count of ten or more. The DNA for the CDR3 is TGCAGTGCTAGACCCGGGACCCCTGAAGCTTTCTTT. Translated: CSARPGTPEAFF. This chain joins TRBV20-1 and TRBJ1-1, with D tentatively TRBD1 (5 bases). The ends were cut back, 2 bases at V and 6 bases at J, with 10 bases in the middle. The length of the CDR3 is 12 residues. The germline gives CDR1 DFQATT, CDR2 SNEGSKA (reference sequence).

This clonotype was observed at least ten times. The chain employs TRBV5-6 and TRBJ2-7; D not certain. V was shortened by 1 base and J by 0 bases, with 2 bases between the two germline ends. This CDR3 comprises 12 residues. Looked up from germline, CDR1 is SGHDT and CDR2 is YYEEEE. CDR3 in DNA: TGTGCCAGCAGCTTGACCTCCTACGAGCAGTACTTC. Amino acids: CASSLTSYEQYF.

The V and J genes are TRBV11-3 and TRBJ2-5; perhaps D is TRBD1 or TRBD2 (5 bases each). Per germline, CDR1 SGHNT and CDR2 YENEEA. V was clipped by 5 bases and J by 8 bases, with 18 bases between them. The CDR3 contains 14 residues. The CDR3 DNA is TGTGCCAGCAGCACGCGGACGGGACCGCAAACCCAGTACTTC. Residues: CASSTRTGPQTQYF. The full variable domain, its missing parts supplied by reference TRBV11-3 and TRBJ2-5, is EAGVVQSPRYKIIEKKQPVAFWCNPISGHNTLYWYLQNLGQGPELLIRYENEEAVDDSQLPKDRFSAERLKGVDSTLKIQPAELGDSAVYLCASSTRTGPQTQYFGPGTRLLVL.

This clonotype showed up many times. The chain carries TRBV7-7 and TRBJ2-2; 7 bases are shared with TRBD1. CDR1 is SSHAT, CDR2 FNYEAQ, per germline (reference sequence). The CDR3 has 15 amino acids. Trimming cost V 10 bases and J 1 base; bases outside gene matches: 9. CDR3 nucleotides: TGTGCCATCATGACGGACAGGAAGAACACCGGGGAGCTGTTTTTT. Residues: CAIMTDRKNTGELFF.

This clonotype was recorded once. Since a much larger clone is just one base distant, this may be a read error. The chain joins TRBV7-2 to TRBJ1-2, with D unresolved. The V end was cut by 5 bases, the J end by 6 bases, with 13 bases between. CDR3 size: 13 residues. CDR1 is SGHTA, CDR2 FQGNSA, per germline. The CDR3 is CASSTGKGNGYTF. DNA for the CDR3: TGTGCCAGCAGCACCGGGAAAGGGAATGGCTACACCTTC.